The T cell receptor (beta chain) described here comes from a study of cytomegalovirus exposure and HLA in healthy donors. Remarks on this clone: Its specificity is not known.

Study results and caveats: A later analysis showed HLA-associated TCR beta chains outstripping equally common others in clonal expansion. A missense variant in DCLRE1C was later tied to TCR beta V- and J-gene trimming. An analysis done earlier found most TCR beta V segments productive about 87% or about 30% of the time.

Vbeta (60) and Jbeta (13) primers were used in the PCR. Profiled with immunoSEQ multiplex PCR; TCRdb holds only in-frame clones, not every one. Among 150,000 or so clones listed, more than 60% were seen once. CDR1 is MDHEN and CDR2 is SYDVKM in the germline V gene. Trimming left V 6 bases short and J 2 bases short, with 13 bases between. The length of the CDR3 is 14 residues. Sequencing was carried out using PBMCs. The gene calls are TRBV28 and TRBJ1-1, with D perhaps matching TRBD1 (6 bases). The receptor was isolated from a man in his late teens or twenties in good health and CMV-seropositive. In DNA form, the CDR3 reads TGTGCCAGCAGGATTACAGGGAAAAACACTGAAGCTTTCTTT. Translated: CASRITGKNTEAFF.